The rows below give T cell receptor beta chains drawn from one sample of a study of blood T cell repertoires in COVID-19. Assay: immunoSEQ multiplex PCR; the TCRdb copy retains only in-frame clones and omits some. The repertoire holds about 490,000 clones, around 85% seen once, with approximately 3% in the top ten. The sample taken for sequencing was peripheral blood. These receptors all come from a human donor in a cohort sampled during active COVID-19. Both conserved end residues are part of each CDR3. The D gene is left open where the match is weak. Rows give clone size only sometimes, using once, few, many, or a class for an expanded clone.

V gene	D gene	J gene	clone size	CDR3 DNA	CDR3 protein
TRBV7-2	NA	TRBJ1-1	NA	TGTGCCAGCAGCACACAACAGGGCGCTGAAGCTTTCTTT	CASSTQQGAEAFF
TRBV6-5	NA	TRBJ1-1	once	TGTGCCAGCAGTACGTGGCAAGAGAACACTGAAGCTTTCTTT	CASSTWQENTEAFF
TRBV3-1/TRBV3-2	NA	TRBJ2-2	NA	TGTGCCAGCAGCCAAGGACTTTGGGCGGGAAGGACCGGGGAGCTGTTTTTT	CASSQGLWAGRTGELFF
TRBV28	TRBD1	TRBJ1-1	NA	TGTGCCAGCAGCACCCCCGACAGGGCACAGACTGAAGCTTTCTTT	CASSTPDRAQTEAFF
TRBV5-6	NA	TRBJ2-1	once	TGTGCCAGCAGCTTGGCCGGGGTCTTGGACAATGAGCAGTTCTTC	CASSLAGVLDNEQFF
TRBV28	NA	TRBJ1-1	few	TGTGCCAGCAGTTATAGATTGGCTGAAGCTTTCTTT	CASSYRLAEAFF
TRBV6-2/TRBV6-3	TRBD2	TRBJ2-1	NA	TGTGCCAGCAGTCCCGGGACTAGCGGGAGAAGGAGGCAGTTCTTC	CASSPGTSGRRRQFF
TRBV28	NA	TRBJ1-2	NA	TGTGCCAGCAGGTCAACTAGGCCCCGGGGCTACACCTTC	CASRSTRPRGYTF
TRBV7-9	NA	TRBJ1-1	NA	TGTGCCAGCAGCTTCGCGGGCAGACCCACTGAAGCTTTCTTT	CASSFAGRPTEAFF
TRBV19	NA	TRBJ1-3	NA	TGTGCCAGTAGTAACACAAGATTTGGAAACACCATATATTTT	CASSNTRFGNTIYF
TRBV7-9	NA	TRBJ2-7	NA	TGTGCCAGCAGCTTTGGTAAGGGGGACCGGGGATACGAGCAGTACTTC	CASSFGKGDRGYEQYF
TRBV3-1/TRBV3-2	TRBD2	TRBJ2-7	NA	TGTGCCAGCAGCCAAGGTAGCGGGACGCACTACGAGCAGTACTTC	CASSQGSGTHYEQYF
TRBV12-5	NA	TRBJ2-3	few	TGTGCTAGTGGTCTCACAGATACGCAGTATTTT	CASGLTDTQYF
TRBV21-1	NA	TRBJ2-7	NA	TGTGCCAGCAGCAAAGGGTGTTCTACCACCTACGAGCAGTACTTC	CASSKGCSTTYEQYF
TRBV9	TRBD2	TRBJ2-7	NA	TGTGCCAGCAGCCCACTAGCGGGAGTTCCCCCCTACGAGCAGTACTTC	CASSPLAGVPPYEQYF
TRBV12-5	TRBD1	TRBJ2-7	NA	TGTGCTAGTGGGCTGGACAGGAGTTCGCCATCCTACGAGCAGTACTTC	CASGLDRSSPSYEQYF
TRBV5-1	TRBD1	TRBJ1-3	NA	TGCGCCAGCAGCGAGGACAGGAGCTCTGGAAACACCATATATTTT	CASSEDRSSGNTIYF
TRBV5-1	NA	TRBJ2-3	NA	TGCGCCAGCAGCCCCGATAGGCGACTTAGCACAGATACGCAGTATTTT	CASSPDRRLSTDTQYF
TRBV15	NA	TRBJ2-5	NA	TGTGCCACCAGCAGAGATAGGAGGGGATCCGAGACCCAGTACTTC	CATSRDRRGSETQYF
TRBV4-2	TRBD2	TRBJ2-5	NA	TGTGCCAGCAGCCAAGGACTAGCGGGAGGGAGCCCAGAGACCCAGTACTTC	CASSQGLAGGSPETQYF
TRBV28	NA	TRBJ1-2	NA	TGTGCCAGCAGCTACGGTAACTATGGCTACACCTTC	CASSYGNYGYTF
TRBV6-5	TRBD1	TRBJ1-2	NA	TGTGCCAGCAGTTGGACAGGGCGAGGCTACACCTTC	CASSWTGRGYTF
TRBV6-5	NA	TRBJ1-6	NA	TGTGCCAGCAGTTTGTCAGATAATTCACCCCTCCACTTT	CASSLSDNSPLHF
TRBV15	TRBD2	TRBJ2-5	NA	TGTGCCACCAGCGGAAACCGACTAGCTGGTACCCAGTACTTC	CATSGNRLAGTQYF
TRBV28	NA	TRBJ2-3	NA	TGTGCCAGCCTAGCGTTTGGCACAGATACGCAGTATTTT	CASLAFGTDTQYF
TRBV28	NA	TRBJ1-2	NA	TGTGCCAGCAGTTCCTCGAGGGACTACACCTTC	CASSSSRDYTF
TRBV30	NA	TRBJ2-7	NA	TGTGCCTGGAGTCAGGGAAACGAGCAGTACTTC	CAWSQGNEQYF
TRBV7-2	TRBD2	TRBJ2-1	NA	TGTGCCAGCAGCTTAGGGCTAGCGGGAGGGCTTGAGCAGTTCTTC	CASSLGLAGGLEQFF
TRBV6-5	NA	TRBJ2-1	NA	TGTGCCAGCAGTTTTTCATACAATGAGCAGTTCTTC	CASSFSYNEQFF
TRBV4-3	TRBD1	TRBJ1-6	once	TGCGCCAGCAGCTTCCGGACAGGGGGTGATTCACCCCTCCACTTT	CASSFRTGGDSPLHF
TRBV7-6	TRBD2	TRBJ2-6	NA	TGTGCCAGCAGCCAGACTAGCGGAGGGGTGGGCTCTGGGGCCAACGTCCTGACTTTC	CASSQTSGGVGSGANVLTF
TRBV28	NA	TRBJ1-2	few	TGTGCCAGCAGTAGGGGCGGCTATGGCTACACCTTC	CASSRGGYGYTF
TRBV12-5	TRBD1	TRBJ1-1	NA	TGTGCTAGTGGTTTGGAACCCGGGACAGGGGGTGAAGCTTTCTTT	CASGLEPGTGGEAFF
TRBV6-5	NA	TRBJ2-5	once	TGTGCCAGCAACTCCGATGGGACCCAGTACTTC	CASNSDGTQYF
TRBV5-4	TRBD2	TRBJ2-5	once	TGTGCCAGCAGCTTGGTCCCAGCGGGGGCGCAAGAGACCCAGTACTTC	CASSLVPAGAQETQYF
TRBV5-4	TRBD2	TRBJ2-7	NA	TGTGCCAGCAGCCCGGGAGGGACTAGCGGGAGTGCCTACGAGCAGTACTTC	CASSPGGTSGSAYEQYF
TRBV4-3	NA	TRBJ1-2	NA	TGCGCCAGCAGCCAAGATATCAGGGCATCCTATGGCTACACCTTC	CASSQDIRASYGYTF
TRBV7-9	TRBD2	TRBJ2-5	NA	TGTGCCAGCAGCCTGGGGACTAGCGGGACTAAGGGAGAGACCCAGTACTTC	CASSLGTSGTKGETQYF
TRBV7-2	NA	TRBJ2-5	NA	TGTGCCAGCAGCCCCGGGACTCTACAAGAGACCCAGTACTTC	CASSPGTLQETQYF
TRBV3-1/TRBV3-2	NA	TRBJ1-2	once	TGTGCCAGCAGCCAAGATGAGGGGGTCTATGGCTACACCTTC	CASSQDEGVYGYTF
TRBV5-6	TRBD2	TRBJ2-7	NA	TGTGCCAGCAGCTTGGCACCTAGCGGAAGCATCTACGAGCAGTACTTC	CASSLAPSGSIYEQYF
TRBV9	NA	TRBJ2-3	NA	TGTGCCAGCAGTCAACTAGTGGTTAGCACAGATACGCAGTATTTT	CASSQLVVSTDTQYF
TRBV7-9	NA	TRBJ2-7	NA	TGTGCCAGCAGCTTAGTGCGGACAGACTACGAGCAGTACTTC	CASSLVRTDYEQYF
TRBV14	NA	TRBJ1-2	NA	TGTGCCAGCAGCCAAGGTCGAGGGTCAGTCGGTTCAGGCTACACCTTC	CASSQGRGSVGSGYTF
TRBV5-4	TRBD1	TRBJ1-4	once	TGTGCCAGCAGCAAACGACAGGGGGCTGGTGAAAAACTGTTTTTT	CASSKRQGAGEKLFF
TRBV19	TRBD1	TRBJ2-1	NA	TGTGCCAGTAGTACGACAGGGGGATCCTACAATGAGCAGTTCTTC	CASSTTGGSYNEQFF
TRBV27	NA	TRBJ1-6	few	TGTGCCAGCAGTTTAGGCGGAACCATTCCGGGACCCCTCCACTTT	CASSLGGTIPGPLHF
TRBV7-2	TRBD1	TRBJ2-7	NA	TGTGCCAGCAGCTTCCCACCCCCCGGGACAGGGAACGAGCAGTACTTC	CASSFPPPGTGNEQYF
TRBV5-6	TRBD2	TRBJ2-5	once	TGTGCCAGCAGCCCAGGACTAGCGGGATTGAAAGAGACCCAGTACTTC	CASSPGLAGLKETQYF